These 25 T cell receptor beta chains originate from one sample sequenced in a study of T cells in women clearing cervical HPV infection. Libraries were prepared by immunoSEQ multiplex PCR; TCRdb keeps only in-frame clonotypes and omits some of them. This repertoire includes under 35,000 clones. Sequenced: blood buffy coat. The receptors originated from a woman aged 18-70 years with a cervical HPV16 infection that either progressed to CIN3+ or cleared (not recorded which).

Worth noting for this clone: Read coverage stops 3 residues before the CDR3 terminus; the germline J gene supplies the remainder. The chain uses TRBV5-4 and TRBJ2-2, with 8 bases that match TRBD2. The length of the CDR3 is 16 residues. Germline values: CDR1 SGHNT, CDR2 YYREEE (reference sequence). V lost 2 bases, J lost 0 bases, and 3 bases stayed unmatched. CDR3 DNA (partial): TGTGCCAGCAGCTTTGGGCGGGGGGCGAACACCGGGGAG. Protein sequence: CASSFGRGANTGE. The full CDR3 is CASSFGRGANTGELFF.

Comments on this clone: The read terminates 3 residues ahead of where the CDR3 ends, so the germline J gene completes it. The chain combines TRBV20-1 with TRBJ2-7, with 7 bases aligning to TRBD2. There are 13 residues in the CDR3. Germline assignment: CDR1 DFQATT and CDR2 SNEGSKA (reference sequence). The V segment lost 3 bases and the J segment 5 bases; nucleotides outside the gene matches: 7. The CDR3 region is CSASLSGLNEQYF. The CDR3 bases that were read are TGCAGTGCTAGTTTATCGGGACTAAACGAG.

As concerns this clone: The read stops 3 residues short of the end of the CDR3; the missing end is completed from the germline J gene. The V call is TRBV5-1, the J call TRBJ2-5; the match to TRBD2 covers 8 bases. The V and J ends lost 0 bases and 3 bases, in that order; junction bases with no gene match: 4. Germline CDR1 and CDR2: SGHRS and YFSETQ. The CDR3 consists of 15 residues. The covered CDR3 bases are TGCGCCAGCAGCTTGGTCAGCGGGAGCGAAGAGACC. It encodes CASSLVSGSEET. The entire CDR3 protein reads CASSLVSGSEETQYF.

With respect to this clone: The CDR3 end is not reached by the read, which stops 3 residues before it; the germline J gene fills it in. V is TRBV5-1 and J is TRBJ2-1; possibly TRBD1 for D (6 bases). The CDR3 consists of 18 residues. Germline V gene data show CDR1 as SGHRS and CDR2 as YFSETQ. Trimming cost V 0 bases and J 0 bases, with 16 bases left between them. The CDR3 loop is CASSLGTATFRSYNEQFF. Incomplete CDR3 DNA: TGCGCCAGCAGCTTGGGGACAGCTACTTTTCGCTCCTACAATGAG.

As regards this clone: The read is 3 residues too short to cover the CDR3 end, so that end is filled in from the germline J gene. The J gene is TRBJ1-4, the V gene TRBV5-1, with D tentatively TRBD1 (5 bases). From germline, CDR1 is SGHRS and CDR2 YFSETQ. This CDR3 is built from 15 residues. Trimming left V 3 bases short and J 7 bases short, with 16 bases between. The CDR3 DNA, read in part, is TGCGCCAGCAGCTGGGAGGCAGGGAGGGGTGAAAAA. Amino acids: CASSWEAGRGEK. The full CDR3 is CASSWEAGRGEKLFF.

Frequency places this clone as medium-sized. The read terminates 3 residues ahead of where the CDR3 ends, so the germline J gene completes it. This chain uses TRBV7-9 with TRBJ2-3; D is unclear. The germline V gene has CDR1 SEHNR and CDR2 FQNEAQ (reference sequence). The CDR3 covers 12 residues. V was cut by 2 bases and J by 6 bases, with 6 bases left in between. This CDR3 reads CASSLSADTQYF. The sequenced CDR3 bases are TGTGCCAGCAGCTTAAGCGCGGATACG.

CDR3 in amino acids: CASSSQNRANEQFF. The CDR3 bases that were read are TGTGCCAGCAGCTCCCAAAACAGGGCCAATGAG. The chain has TRBV11-3 and TRBJ2-1; D is possibly TRBD1 (6 bases). The sequence runs out 3 residues before the end of the CDR3; the remainder is reconstructed from the germline J gene. Trimming took 4 bases from V and 6 from J, leaving 13 bases between them. CDR1 SGHNT and CDR2 YENEEA come from the germline V gene. This CDR3 is 14 amino acids long. Full variable domain (rest looked up from reference TRBV11-3 and TRBJ2-1): EAGVVQSPRYKIIEKKQPVAFWCNPISGHNTLYWYLQNLGQGPELLIRYENEEAVDDSQLPKDRFSAERLKGVDSTLKIQPAELGDSAVYLCASSSQNRANEQFFGPGTRLTVL.

About this clone itself: The CDR3 is cut off 3 residues early in the read; its end comes from the germline J gene. V is TRBV30 and J is TRBJ2-2, with D possibly matching TRBD1 (6 bases). V lost 0 bases, J lost 5 bases, and 7 bases lay in between. The CDR3 is 13 residues long. Per germline, CDR1 GTSNPN and CDR2 SVGIG (reference sequence). The CDR3 bases that were read are TGTGCCTGGAGTGTCCAGGGGACCGGGGAG. This translates into CAWSVQGTGE. The full CDR3 protein reads CAWSVQGTGELFF.

About this clone itself: The sequence runs out 3 residues before the end of the CDR3; the remainder is reconstructed from the germline J gene. The chain carries TRBV14 and TRBJ1-6; 8 bases are shared with TRBD1. Germline CDR1 reads SGHDN; CDR2 reads FVKESK. This CDR3 contains 14 residues. Trimming took 4 bases from V and 6 from J; bases not matched to a gene: 2. CDR3 DNA, as far as it was read: TGTGCCAGCAGCCGGACAGGGAGTAATTCACCC. It specifies CASSRTGSNSP. The full CDR3 protein is CASSRTGSNSPLHF.

Points on this clone: The CDR3 end lies 3 residues beyond the end of the read and is filled in from the germline J gene. This chain connects TRBV6-1 to TRBJ1-6; TRBD1 might be the D (5 bases). Trimming shortened V by 3 bases and J by 5 bases, and 5 bases separated the two germline ends. Germline-derived CDR1 and CDR2 are MNHNS and SASEGT. This CDR3 spans 13 amino acids. Partial CDR3 DNA: TGTGCCAGCAGTGACAGGGATAATTCACCC. Its translation is CASSDRDNSP. The whole CDR3 reads CASSDRDNSPLHF.

On this clone: Read data end 3 residues before the CDR3 end; the end is taken from the germline J gene. The rearrangement joins TRBV6-1 to TRBJ2-2, with TRBD2 identical over 11 bases. Losses at the gene ends were 0 bases for V and 6 bases for J; bases not matched to a gene: 3. This CDR3 has 16 residues. Germline-derived CDR1 and CDR2 are MNHNS and SASEGT. CDR3 bases read: TGTGCCAGCAGTGAAGCTGCACTAGCGGGAGCCGGGGAG. Translated, it gives CASSEAALAGAGE. The full CDR3 is CASSEAALAGAGELFF.

Concerning this clone itself: The read gets to within 3 residues of the CDR3 end, and the germline J gene fills in the rest. The V call is TRBV7-8, the J call TRBJ2-7, with TRBD2 as a possible D gene (5 bases). Per germline, CDR1 SGHVS and CDR2 FQNEAQ. Trimming left V 3 bases short and J 1 base short, with 13 bases between. This CDR3 contains 15 residues. Incomplete CDR3 DNA: TGTGCCAGCAGCTTGGACTTCTCCCCATCCTACGAG. This sequence encodes CASSLDFSPSYE. The entire CDR3 is CASSLDFSPSYEQYF.

As concerns this clone: Read sequence stops 3 residues before the CDR3 end, and the germline J gene provides the missing end. The gene calls are TRBV20-1 and TRBJ2-2; no reliable D call. CDR1 and CDR2 from the germline V gene are DFQATT and SNEGSKA (reference sequence). CDR3 length: 17 amino acids. Trimming pared 1 base from V and 2 bases from J, leaving 17 bases between. The DNA read from the CDR3 is TGCAGTGCTAGAGTAGGGCAGGCCTCTACTAACACCGGGGAG. This encodes CSARVGQASTNTGE. The CDR3 reads in full as CSARVGQASTNTGELFF.

Concerning this clone: The CDR3 end falls 3 residues outside the read, so it is completed with the germline J gene. J is TRBJ2-1 and V is TRBV20-1; the match to TRBD2 covers 7 bases. This CDR3 has 13 amino acids. Unmatched junction bases numbered 5, after V lost 4 bases and J lost 5 bases. The germline gives CDR1 DFQATT, CDR2 SNEGSKA (reference sequence). The covered CDR3 bases are TGCAGTGCTACCGGACTAGAGGACAATGAG. Its translation: CSATGLEDNE. The complete CDR3 protein is CSATGLEDNEQFF.

In regard to this clone: The DNA ends 3 residues before the CDR3 does, and the rest of the CDR3 is filled in from the germline J gene. The chain links TRBV20-1 to TRBJ2-7; D perhaps matches TRBD1 (6 bases). CDR1 is DFQATT, CDR2 SNEGSKA, per germline (reference sequence). The CDR3 has 13 amino acids. The ends were cut back, 3 bases at V and 3 bases at J, with 12 bases in the middle. CDR3 sequence reads: CSASQATGYEQYF. The CDR3 DNA, read in part, is TGCAGTGCTAGTCAGGCGACAGGCTACGAG.

Concerning this clone itself: The read halts 3 residues ahead of the CDR3 end, with the missing end drawn from the germline J gene. This chain uses TRBV20-1 with TRBJ1-1, with a tentative D call TRBD1 (5 bases). The V and J ends lost 3 bases and 0 bases respectively, with 17 bases between them. The CDR3 is 16 amino acids. Germline V CDR1 and CDR2: DFQATT, SNEGSKA (reference sequence). CDR3 DNA, as far as it was read: TGCAGTGCTAGTTCCGGGGGGGGGTTCATGAACACTGAA. Translating gives CSASSGGGFMNTE. The CDR3 as a whole reads CSASSGGGFMNTEAFF.

For this clone: The read ends 3 residues before the CDR3 terminus; that terminus is restored from the germline J gene. This rearrangement joins TRBV29-1 to TRBJ1-2; 9 positions match TRBD1. CDR3 length: 12 residues. CDR1 SQVTM and CDR2 ANQGSEA come from the germline V gene. The V gene end was trimmed by 6 bases and the J gene end by 5 bases; junction bases not matched to a gene: 4. Incomplete CDR3 DNA: TGCAGCGTCGGGACAGGGCGGTATGGC. Protein product: CSVGTGRYG. The complete CDR3 reads CSVGTGRYGYTF.

Points on this clone: The CDR3 end falls 3 residues outside the read, so it is completed with the germline J gene. The genes are TRBV7-8 and TRBJ1-1; 10 nucleotides align to TRBD1. Germline trimming cut 3 bases from V and 7 bases from J; bases unmatched to any gene: 8. Germline CDR1 SGHVS, CDR2 FQNEAQ. The CDR3 extends over 15 amino acids. CDR3 region: CASSFTDRGYNEAFF. CDR3 bases read: TGTGCCAGCAGCTTTACGGACAGGGGGTATAATGAA.

Turning to this clone: The CDR3 extends 3 residues past the end of the read, so its final part is completed from the germline J gene. The rearrangement links TRBV2 to TRBJ2-3, with D unresolved. CDR3 length: 13 residues. CDR1 and CDR2 (germline): SNHLY, FYNNEI. The CDR3 protein is CASSGKGIPPQYF. The DNA read from the CDR3 is TGTGCCAGCAGTGGAAAGGGTATTCCGCCG.

With regard to this clone: The read terminates 3 residues ahead of where the CDR3 ends, so the germline J gene completes it. The rearrangement links TRBV20-1 to TRBJ2-7; 10 bases fit TRBD2. Germline loops: CDR1 DFQATT, CDR2 SNEGSKA (reference sequence). The CDR3 length is 16 residues. With 0 bases clipped from V and 2 bases from J, the junction kept 7 bases outside the gene matches. CDR3: CSAREGASGRTYEQYF. CDR3 DNA (partial): TGCAGTGCTAGAGAAGGCGCTAGCGGGAGAACCTACGAG.

Regarding this clone: Sequencing ends 3 residues short of the CDR3 end; the germline J gene provides the rest. J is TRBJ2-7 and V is TRBV5-5; 9 bases match TRBD2. The CDR3 has 15 amino acids. J lost 3 bases, V lost 1 base, and 5 bases had no gene match. Per germline, CDR1 SGHKS and CDR2 YYEKEE (reference sequence). The CDR3 DNA, read in part, is TGTGCCAGCAGCTTGCGGCTAGCGGGATTCTACGAG. It encodes CASSLRLAGFYE. The entire CDR3 protein reads CASSLRLAGFYEQYF.

About this clone itself: The sequence runs out 3 residues before the end of the CDR3; the remainder is reconstructed from the germline J gene. The rearrangement uses TRBV28 and TRBJ2-2; unclear D gene. V lost 2 bases and J 3 bases, leaving 4 bases between the germline ends. The CDR3 consists of 13 residues. In germline, CDR1 is MDHEN, CDR2 SYDVKM. CDR3 sequence: CASSLGHTGELFF. The CDR3 bases that were read are TGTGCCAGCAGTTTAGGGCACACCGGGGAG.

A word on this clone: The CDR3 end is not reached by the read, which stops 3 residues before it; the germline J gene fills it in. This chain uses TRBV28 with TRBJ1-2; D uncertain. The CDR3 runs to 11 residues. Trimming took 5 bases from V and 7 from J, leaving 8 bases between them. CDR1 MDHEN and CDR2 SYDVKM come from the germline V gene. The CDR3 loop reads CASSHSVGYTF. The sequenced CDR3 bases are TGTGCCAGCAGTCACTCTGTTGGC.

For this clone: Sequencing ends 3 residues short of the CDR3 end; the germline J gene provides the rest. This chain uses TRBV7-3 with TRBJ2-1; D is ambiguous. Germline assignment: CDR1 SGHTA and CDR2 FQGTGA. CDR3 length: 14 residues. V lost 5 bases and J lost 6, with 14 bases in between. The CDR3 loop is CASSLGGWRNEQFF. The sequenced part of the CDR3 DNA is TGTGCCAGCAGCCTAGGCGGTTGGCGCAATGAG.

A note on this clone: The read gets to within 3 residues of the CDR3 end, and the germline J gene fills in the rest. V is TRBV6-4 and J is TRBJ1-2; D unresolved. The V and J ends lost 0 bases and 7 bases respectively, with 12 bases between them. Germline V gene sequence: CDR1 MRHNA, CDR2 SNTAGT. CDR3 length: 14 residues. The CDR3 reads CASSDSSGIFGYTF. The part of the CDR3 DNA that was read is TGTGCCAGCAGTGACTCTTCGGGGATCTTTGGC.